This passage covers 2 T cell receptor beta chains from one sample sequenced in a study of blood T cells in healthy people across ages. Using a J-beta primer mix together with a sample-barcoded 5' primer, a second PCR was run for about 7 to 12 cycles. MiXCR was run by TCRdb on the 5' RACE reads, yielding one entry per CDR3 protein. Of hundreds of thousands of distinct CDR3 sequences in the sample, around 62% were seen once. The sequencing input was blood. These receptors were obtained from a man aged 30 to 39 in good health.

CDR3 protein: CASSFHGLARTDTQYF. As DNA, the CDR3 is TGTGCCAGCAGCTTTCACGGACTAGCGCGGACAGATACGCAGTATTTT. The chain is built from TRBV7-2 and TRBJ2-3; 9 bases are a match to TRBD2. The CDR3 covers 16 residues. Germline values: CDR1 SGHTA, CDR2 FQGNSA. J gave up 3 bases and V 3 bases, and 7 bases lay outside the gene matches.

The chain carries TRBV29-1 and TRBJ2-6, with TRBD1 as a possible D gene (6 bases). This CDR3 is built from 16 residues. Germline CDR1 SQVTM, CDR2 ANQGSEA. Trimming cost V 3 bases and J 0 bases, with 12 bases left between them. Here the CDR3 DNA reads TGCAGCGTTGAGCACAGGGAACTCTCTGGGGCCAACGTCCTGACTTTC. This encodes CSVEHRELSGANVLTF. The entire variable domain, with the rest obtained from reference TRBV29-1 and TRBJ2-6, is as follows: SAVISQKPSRDICQRGTSLTIQCQVDSQVTMMFWYRQQPGQSLTLIATANQGSEATYESGFVIDKFPISRPNLTFSTLTVSNMSPEDSSIYLCSVEHRELSGANVLTFGAGSRLTVL.